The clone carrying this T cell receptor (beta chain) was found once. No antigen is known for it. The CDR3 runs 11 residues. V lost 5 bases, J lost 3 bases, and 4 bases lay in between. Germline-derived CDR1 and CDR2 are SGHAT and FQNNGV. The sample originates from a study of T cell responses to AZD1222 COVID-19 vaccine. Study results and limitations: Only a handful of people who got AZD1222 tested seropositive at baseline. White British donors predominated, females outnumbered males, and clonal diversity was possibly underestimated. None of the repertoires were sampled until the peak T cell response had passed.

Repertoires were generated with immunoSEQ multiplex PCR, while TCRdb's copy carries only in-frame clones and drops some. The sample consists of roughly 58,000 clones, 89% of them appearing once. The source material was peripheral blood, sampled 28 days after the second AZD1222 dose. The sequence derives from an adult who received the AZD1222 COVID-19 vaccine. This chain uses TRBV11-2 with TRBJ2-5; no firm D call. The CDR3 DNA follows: TGTGCCAGCAGCCCTGAAGAGACCCAGTACTTC. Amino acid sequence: CASSPEETQYF. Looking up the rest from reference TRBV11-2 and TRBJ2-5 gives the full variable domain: EAGVAQSPRYKIIEKRQSVAFWCNPISGHATLYWYQQILGQGPKLLIQFQNNGVVDDSQLPKDRFSAERLKGVDSTLKIQPAKLEDSAVYLCASSPEETQYFGPGTRLLVL.